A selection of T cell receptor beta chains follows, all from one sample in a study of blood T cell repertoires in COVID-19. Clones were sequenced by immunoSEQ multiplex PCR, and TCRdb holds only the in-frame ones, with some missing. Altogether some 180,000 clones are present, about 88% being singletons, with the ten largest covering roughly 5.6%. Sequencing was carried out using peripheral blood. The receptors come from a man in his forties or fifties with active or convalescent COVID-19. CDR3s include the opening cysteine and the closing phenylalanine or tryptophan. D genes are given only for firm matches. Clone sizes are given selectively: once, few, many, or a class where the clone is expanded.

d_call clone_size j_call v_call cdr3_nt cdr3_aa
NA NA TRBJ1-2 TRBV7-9 TGTGCCAGCAGCCCTCCGGGAGGGATTAACTATGGCTACACCTTC CASSPPGGINYGYTF
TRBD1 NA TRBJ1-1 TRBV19 TGTGCCAGTAGTACCTGGGACAGGGAATTCTTT CASSTWDREFF
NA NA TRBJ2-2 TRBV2 TGTGCCAGCAGCGTACTAACGAACACCGGGGAGCTGTTTTTT CASSVLTNTGELFF
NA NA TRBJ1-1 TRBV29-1 TGCAGCGTTGGGCAAAGTAACACTGAAGCTTTCTTT CSVGQSNTEAFF
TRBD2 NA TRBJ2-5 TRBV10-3 TGTGCCATCAGCCCCCCGGGGGGGGTAGGGAAAGAGACCCAGTACTTC CAISPPGGVGKETQYF
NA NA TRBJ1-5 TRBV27 TGTGCCAGCAGGGTGACAGGAGGTCAGCCCCAGCATTTT CASRVTGGQPQHF
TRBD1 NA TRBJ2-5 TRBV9 TGTGCCAGCAGCTCCCGCAATTTCCGGGACAGGGAAACCAAGAATACCCAGTACTTC CASSSRNFRDRETKNTQYF
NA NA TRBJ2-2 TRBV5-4 TGTGCCAGCAGCCCCCAACCCTACAGGGGACTAGCGAACACCGGGGAGCTGTTTTTT CASSPQPYRGLANTGELFF
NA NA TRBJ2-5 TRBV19 TGTGCCAGTAGTATAGACTGGACAGCAGGGCAGACCCAGTACTTC CASSIDWTAGQTQYF
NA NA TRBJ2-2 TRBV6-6 TGTGCCCTTGGACAGTCGAACACCGGGGAGCTGTTTTTT CALGQSNTGELFF
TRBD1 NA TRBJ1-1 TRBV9 TGTGCCAGCAGCGGAGACAGGGAGAACACTGAAGCTTTCTTT CASSGDRENTEAFF
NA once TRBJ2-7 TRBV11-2 TGTGCCAGCAGCTCCCCTGGCGGCTACGAGCAGTACTTC CASSSPGGYEQYF
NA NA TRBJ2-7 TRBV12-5 TGTGCTAGTGGTTTGGTCTGGCAGGGTGGCCCCGGGGAGCAGTACTTC CASGLVWQGGPGEQYF
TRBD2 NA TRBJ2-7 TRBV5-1 TGCGCCAGCAGCTCGGGACTAGCGGGGGGAGAGATCTCCTACGAGCAGTACTTC CASSSGLAGGEISYEQYF
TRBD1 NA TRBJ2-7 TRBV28 TGTGCCAGCAGCCAATGGACAGGCCCCTTTTATGTCGAGCAGTACTTC CASSQWTGPFYVEQYF
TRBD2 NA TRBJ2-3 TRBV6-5 TGTGCCAGCAGTCTCTCCCGACTAGCATCGGATACGCAGTATTTT CASSLSRLASDTQYF
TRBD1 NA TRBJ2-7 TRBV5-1 TGCGCCAGCAGCTTGGCAGGGGACAGAATGTACGAGCAGTACTTC CASSLAGDRMYEQYF
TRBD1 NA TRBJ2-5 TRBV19 TGTGCCAGTAGACGGCCGGGACAGAAACAAGAGACCCAGTACTTC CASRRPGQKQETQYF
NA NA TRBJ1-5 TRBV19 TGTGCCAGTAGTAAGTTGCAGTCGGGATCCAATCAGCCCCAGCATTTT CASSKLQSGSNQPQHF
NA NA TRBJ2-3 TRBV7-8 TGTGCCAGCAGCTCAGAGGCGGGGCGTTACACAGATACGCAGTATTTT CASSSEAGRYTDTQYF
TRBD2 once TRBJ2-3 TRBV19 TGTGCCAGTAGTATCGGTAGCGGGAGCACAGATACGCAGTATTTT CASSIGSGSTDTQYF
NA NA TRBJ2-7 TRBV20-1 TGCAGTGCGAATCTGGCGGGTAGTGAGTACTTC CSANLAGSEYF